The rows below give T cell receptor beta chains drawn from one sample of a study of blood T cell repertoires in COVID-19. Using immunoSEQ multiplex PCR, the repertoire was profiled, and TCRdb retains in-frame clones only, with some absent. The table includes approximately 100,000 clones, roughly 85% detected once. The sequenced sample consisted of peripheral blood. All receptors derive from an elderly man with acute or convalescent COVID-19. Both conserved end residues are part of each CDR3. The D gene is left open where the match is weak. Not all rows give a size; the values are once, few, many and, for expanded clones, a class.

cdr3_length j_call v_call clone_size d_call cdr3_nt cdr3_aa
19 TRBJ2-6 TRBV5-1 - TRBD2 TGCGCCAGCAGCTCAATTTGGACTAGCGGGTACTCTGGGGCCAACGTCCTGACTTTC CASSSIWTSGYSGANVLTF
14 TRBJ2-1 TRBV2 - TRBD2 TGTGCCAGCAGTGATGGGGGGGGCTACAATGAGCAGTTCTTC CASSDGGGYNEQFF
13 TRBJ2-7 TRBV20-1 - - TGCAGTGCTAGTAGCCTGCCGCCCTACGAGCAGTACTTC CSASSLPPYEQYF
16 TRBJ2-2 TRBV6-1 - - TGTGCCAGCAGTGAAGGTTGGGGGGCGAACACCGGGGAGCTGTTTTTT CASSEGWGANTGELFF
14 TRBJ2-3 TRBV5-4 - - TGTGCCAGCTTAGAGGGTGCTAGCACAGATACGCAGTATTTT CASLEGASTDTQYF
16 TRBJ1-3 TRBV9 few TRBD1 TGTGCCAGCAGCGTATCTTCCGGGACAGGGGGAAACACCATATATTTT CASSVSSGTGGNTIYF
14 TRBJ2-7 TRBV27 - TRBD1 TGTGCCAGCAGTGAGCAGGGGGCCTCCTACGAGCAGTACTTC CASSEQGASYEQYF
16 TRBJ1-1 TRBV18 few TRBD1 TGTGCCAGCTCACCAAGACAGGGGGCGCAGGGCACTGAAGCTTTCTTT CASSPRQGAQGTEAFF
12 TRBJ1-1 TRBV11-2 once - TGTGCCAGCAGCTTACCGGGGGGGAGGGCTTTCTTT CASSLPGGRAFF
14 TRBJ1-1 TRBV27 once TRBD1 TGTGCCAGCGGGTTGAGACAGGGTCGGACTGAAGCTTTCTTT CASGLRQGRTEAFF
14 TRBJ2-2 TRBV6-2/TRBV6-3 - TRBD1 TGTGCCAGCAGTTACAACAGGGGGTCCGGGGAGCTGTTTTTT CASSYNRGSGELFF
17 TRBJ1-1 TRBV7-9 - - TGTGCCAGCAGCTTACTCTCGGGGGGAGACTTTGACACTGAAGCTTTCTTT CASSLLSGGDFDTEAFF
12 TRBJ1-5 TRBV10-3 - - TGTGCCATCAATAGTGCCGGTCAGCCCCAGCATTTT CAINSAGQPQHF
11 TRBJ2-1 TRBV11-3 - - TGTGCCAGCAGCTTCCAGAATGAGCAGTTCTTC CASSFQNEQFF
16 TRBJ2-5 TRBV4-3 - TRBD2 TGCGCCAGCAGCCAAGGCAGCGGGAGGGCCGGGGAGACCCAGTACTTC CASSQGSGRAGETQYF
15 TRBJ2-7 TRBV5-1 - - TGCGCCAGCAGCTTGTCCGGCAGGGTCCCCTACGAGCAGTACTTC CASSLSGRVPYEQYF
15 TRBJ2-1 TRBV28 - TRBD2 TGTGCCAGCAGCCGGACTAGCGGGCCTTCCAATGAGCAGTTCTTC CASSRTSGPSNEQFF
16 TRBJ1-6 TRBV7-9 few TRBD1 TGTGCCAGCAGTTCCGGGACAGGGTTATCCGATTCACCCCTCCACTTT CASSSGTGLSDSPLHF
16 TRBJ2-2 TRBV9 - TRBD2 TGTGCCAGCAGCCTCGGACTAGCGGGATACACCGGGGAGCTGTTTTTT CASSLGLAGYTGELFF
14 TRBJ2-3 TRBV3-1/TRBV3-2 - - TGTGCCAGCAGCCGCGTTCTAAGCACAGATACGCAGTATTTT CASSRVLSTDTQYF
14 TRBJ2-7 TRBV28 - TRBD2 TGTGCCAGCACCCCCGGGACTAGGCACTACGAGCAGTACTTC CASTPGTRHYEQYF
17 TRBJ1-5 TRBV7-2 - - TGTGCCAGCAGCGAGAGGGTTGCCCCTTATAGCAATCAGCCCCAGCATTTT CASSERVAPYSNQPQHF
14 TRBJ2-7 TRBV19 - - TGTGCCAGTAGTATTGACTCTCAGGGCTACGAGCAGTACTTC CASSIDSQGYEQYF
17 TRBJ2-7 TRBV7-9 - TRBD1 TGTGCCAGCAGCTCAGGCCTCCAACAGGGGGCGAGGAACGAGCAGTACTTC CASSSGLQQGARNEQYF
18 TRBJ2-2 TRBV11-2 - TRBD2 TGTGCCAGCAGCTTAGCCCGATGGGGGGGGAAGGACACCGGGGAGCTGTTTTTT CASSLARWGGKDTGELFF
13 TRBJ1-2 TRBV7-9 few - TGTGCCAGCAGCCCGGGGGGAAGCTATGGCTACACCTTC CASSPGGSYGYTF
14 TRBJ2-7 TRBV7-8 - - TGTGCCAGCAGCCCCAGGGGTTCATCCTACGAGCAGTACTTC CASSPRGSSYEQYF
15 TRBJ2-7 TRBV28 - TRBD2 TGTGCCAGCACCCAAGGGGGACTAGCGAAGTACGAGCAGTACTTC CASTQGGLAKYEQYF
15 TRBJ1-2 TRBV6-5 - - TGTGCCAGCAGTCCTCAGGCCGTAGATCCCTATGGCTACACCTTC CASSPQAVDPYGYTF
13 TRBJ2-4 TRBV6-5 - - TGTGCCAGCATATCACAGGGCGAAGCCATTCAGTACTTC CASISQGEAIQYF
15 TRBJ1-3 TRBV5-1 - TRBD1 TGCGCCAGCCGGACAGGGGAATACTCTGGAAACACCATATATTTT CASRTGEYSGNTIYF
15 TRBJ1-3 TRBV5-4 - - TGTGCCAGCAGCGGGGCGGGGGTGGCTGGAAACACCATATATTTT CASSGAGVAGNTIYF
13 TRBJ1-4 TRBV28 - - TGTGCCAGCAGTTCGGGAGGCGGTGAAAAACTGTTTTTT CASSSGGGEKLFF
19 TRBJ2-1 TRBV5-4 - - TGTGCCAGCAGCGATACTGGAGGAGCGGGCCGGAGCTCCTACAATGAGCAGTTCTTC CASSDTGGAGRSSYNEQFF
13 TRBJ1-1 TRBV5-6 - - TGTGCCAGCAGCCCATGGGGAGGAACTGAAGCTTTCTTT CASSPWGGTEAFF
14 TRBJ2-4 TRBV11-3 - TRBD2 TGTGCCAGCAGCTCGACCCATGGGAGGGACATTCAGTACTTC CASSSTHGRDIQYF
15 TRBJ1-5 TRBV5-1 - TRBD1 TGCGCCAGCAGCTTGGGGGACAGGGGAAATCAGCCCCAGCATTTT CASSLGDRGNQPQHF
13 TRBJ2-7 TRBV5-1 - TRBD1 TGCGCCAGCACACGGACAGGGGGCTACGAGCAGTACTTC CASTRTGGYEQYF
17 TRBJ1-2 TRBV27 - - TGTGCCAGCAGTTGGCGGGGGGCGCCCCCAATCGGTAATGGCTACACCTTC CASSWRGAPPIGNGYTF
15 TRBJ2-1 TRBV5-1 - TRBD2 TGCGCCAGCAGTCTGAGCGGGAGCTCCTACAATGAGCAGTTCTTC CASSLSGSSYNEQFF